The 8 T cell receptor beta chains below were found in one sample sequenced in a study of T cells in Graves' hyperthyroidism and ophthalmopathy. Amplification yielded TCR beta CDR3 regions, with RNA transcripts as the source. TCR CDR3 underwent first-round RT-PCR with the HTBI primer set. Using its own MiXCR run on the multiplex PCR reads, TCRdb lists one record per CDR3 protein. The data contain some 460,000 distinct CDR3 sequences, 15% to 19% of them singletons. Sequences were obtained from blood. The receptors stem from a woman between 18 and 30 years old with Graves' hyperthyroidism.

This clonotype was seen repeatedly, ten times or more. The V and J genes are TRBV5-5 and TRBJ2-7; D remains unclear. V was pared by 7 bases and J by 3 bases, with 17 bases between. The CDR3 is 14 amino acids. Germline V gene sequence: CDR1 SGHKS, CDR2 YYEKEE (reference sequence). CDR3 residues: CASLLNYEHYEQYF. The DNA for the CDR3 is TGTGCCAGCCTCCTCAATTACGAACACTACGAGCAGTACTTC.

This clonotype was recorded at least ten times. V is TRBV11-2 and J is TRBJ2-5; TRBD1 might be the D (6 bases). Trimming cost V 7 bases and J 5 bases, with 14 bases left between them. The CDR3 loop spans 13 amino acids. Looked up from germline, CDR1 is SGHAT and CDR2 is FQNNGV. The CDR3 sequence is CASTRGGRETQYF. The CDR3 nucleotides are TGTGCCAGCACCCGAGGGGGTCGGGAGACCCAGTACTTC.

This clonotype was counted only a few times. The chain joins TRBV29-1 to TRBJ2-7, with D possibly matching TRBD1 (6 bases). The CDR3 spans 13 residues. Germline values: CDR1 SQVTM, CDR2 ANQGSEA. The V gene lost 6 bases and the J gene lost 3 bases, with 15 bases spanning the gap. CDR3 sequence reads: CSVGWDNNYEQYF. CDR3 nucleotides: TGCAGCGTCGGCTGGGACAATAACTACGAGCAGTACTTC.

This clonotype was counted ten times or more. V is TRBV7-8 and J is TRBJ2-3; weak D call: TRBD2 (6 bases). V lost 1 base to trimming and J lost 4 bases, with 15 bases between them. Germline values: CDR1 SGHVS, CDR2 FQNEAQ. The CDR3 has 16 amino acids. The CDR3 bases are TGTGCCAGCAGCTTAGATGCCCCTAGCGCTCCAGATACGCAGTATTTT. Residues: CASSLDAPSAPDTQYF.

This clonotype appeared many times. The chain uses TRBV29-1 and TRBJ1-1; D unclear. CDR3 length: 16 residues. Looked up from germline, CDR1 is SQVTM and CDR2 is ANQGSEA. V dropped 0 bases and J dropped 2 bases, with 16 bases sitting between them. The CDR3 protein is CSVEDWEGGRNTEAFF. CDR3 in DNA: TGCAGCGTTGAAGATTGGGAGGGTGGGAGAAACACTGAAGCTTTCTTT.

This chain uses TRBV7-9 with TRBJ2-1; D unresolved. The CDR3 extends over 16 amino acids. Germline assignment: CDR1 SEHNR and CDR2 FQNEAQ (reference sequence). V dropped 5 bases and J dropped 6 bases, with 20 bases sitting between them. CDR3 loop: CASSPLFGSGFNEQFF. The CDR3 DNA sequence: TGTGCCAGCAGCCCGCTTTTTGGGTCCGGGTTCAATGAGCAGTTCTTC. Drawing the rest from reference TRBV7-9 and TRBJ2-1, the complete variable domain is DTGVSQNPRHKITKRGQNVTFRCDPISEHNRLYWYRQTLGQGPEFLTYFQNEAQLEKSRLLSDRFSAERPKGSFSTLEIQRTEQGDSAMYLCASSPLFGSGFNEQFFGPGTRLTVL.

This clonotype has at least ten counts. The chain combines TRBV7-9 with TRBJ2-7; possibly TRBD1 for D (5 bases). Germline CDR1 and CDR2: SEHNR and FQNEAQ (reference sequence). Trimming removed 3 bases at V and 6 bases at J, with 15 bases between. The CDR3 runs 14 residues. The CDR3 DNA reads TGTGCCAGCAGCTTGAAGGGGTCGCTGGTCGAGCAGTACTTC. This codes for CASSLKGSLVEQYF.

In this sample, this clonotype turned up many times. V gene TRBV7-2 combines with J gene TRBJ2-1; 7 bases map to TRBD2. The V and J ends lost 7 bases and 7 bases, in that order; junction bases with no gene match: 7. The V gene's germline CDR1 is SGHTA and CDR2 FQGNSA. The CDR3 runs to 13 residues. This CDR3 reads CASNNGGVNEQFF. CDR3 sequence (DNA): TGTGCCAGCAACAATGGGGGGGTGAATGAGCAGTTCTTC.